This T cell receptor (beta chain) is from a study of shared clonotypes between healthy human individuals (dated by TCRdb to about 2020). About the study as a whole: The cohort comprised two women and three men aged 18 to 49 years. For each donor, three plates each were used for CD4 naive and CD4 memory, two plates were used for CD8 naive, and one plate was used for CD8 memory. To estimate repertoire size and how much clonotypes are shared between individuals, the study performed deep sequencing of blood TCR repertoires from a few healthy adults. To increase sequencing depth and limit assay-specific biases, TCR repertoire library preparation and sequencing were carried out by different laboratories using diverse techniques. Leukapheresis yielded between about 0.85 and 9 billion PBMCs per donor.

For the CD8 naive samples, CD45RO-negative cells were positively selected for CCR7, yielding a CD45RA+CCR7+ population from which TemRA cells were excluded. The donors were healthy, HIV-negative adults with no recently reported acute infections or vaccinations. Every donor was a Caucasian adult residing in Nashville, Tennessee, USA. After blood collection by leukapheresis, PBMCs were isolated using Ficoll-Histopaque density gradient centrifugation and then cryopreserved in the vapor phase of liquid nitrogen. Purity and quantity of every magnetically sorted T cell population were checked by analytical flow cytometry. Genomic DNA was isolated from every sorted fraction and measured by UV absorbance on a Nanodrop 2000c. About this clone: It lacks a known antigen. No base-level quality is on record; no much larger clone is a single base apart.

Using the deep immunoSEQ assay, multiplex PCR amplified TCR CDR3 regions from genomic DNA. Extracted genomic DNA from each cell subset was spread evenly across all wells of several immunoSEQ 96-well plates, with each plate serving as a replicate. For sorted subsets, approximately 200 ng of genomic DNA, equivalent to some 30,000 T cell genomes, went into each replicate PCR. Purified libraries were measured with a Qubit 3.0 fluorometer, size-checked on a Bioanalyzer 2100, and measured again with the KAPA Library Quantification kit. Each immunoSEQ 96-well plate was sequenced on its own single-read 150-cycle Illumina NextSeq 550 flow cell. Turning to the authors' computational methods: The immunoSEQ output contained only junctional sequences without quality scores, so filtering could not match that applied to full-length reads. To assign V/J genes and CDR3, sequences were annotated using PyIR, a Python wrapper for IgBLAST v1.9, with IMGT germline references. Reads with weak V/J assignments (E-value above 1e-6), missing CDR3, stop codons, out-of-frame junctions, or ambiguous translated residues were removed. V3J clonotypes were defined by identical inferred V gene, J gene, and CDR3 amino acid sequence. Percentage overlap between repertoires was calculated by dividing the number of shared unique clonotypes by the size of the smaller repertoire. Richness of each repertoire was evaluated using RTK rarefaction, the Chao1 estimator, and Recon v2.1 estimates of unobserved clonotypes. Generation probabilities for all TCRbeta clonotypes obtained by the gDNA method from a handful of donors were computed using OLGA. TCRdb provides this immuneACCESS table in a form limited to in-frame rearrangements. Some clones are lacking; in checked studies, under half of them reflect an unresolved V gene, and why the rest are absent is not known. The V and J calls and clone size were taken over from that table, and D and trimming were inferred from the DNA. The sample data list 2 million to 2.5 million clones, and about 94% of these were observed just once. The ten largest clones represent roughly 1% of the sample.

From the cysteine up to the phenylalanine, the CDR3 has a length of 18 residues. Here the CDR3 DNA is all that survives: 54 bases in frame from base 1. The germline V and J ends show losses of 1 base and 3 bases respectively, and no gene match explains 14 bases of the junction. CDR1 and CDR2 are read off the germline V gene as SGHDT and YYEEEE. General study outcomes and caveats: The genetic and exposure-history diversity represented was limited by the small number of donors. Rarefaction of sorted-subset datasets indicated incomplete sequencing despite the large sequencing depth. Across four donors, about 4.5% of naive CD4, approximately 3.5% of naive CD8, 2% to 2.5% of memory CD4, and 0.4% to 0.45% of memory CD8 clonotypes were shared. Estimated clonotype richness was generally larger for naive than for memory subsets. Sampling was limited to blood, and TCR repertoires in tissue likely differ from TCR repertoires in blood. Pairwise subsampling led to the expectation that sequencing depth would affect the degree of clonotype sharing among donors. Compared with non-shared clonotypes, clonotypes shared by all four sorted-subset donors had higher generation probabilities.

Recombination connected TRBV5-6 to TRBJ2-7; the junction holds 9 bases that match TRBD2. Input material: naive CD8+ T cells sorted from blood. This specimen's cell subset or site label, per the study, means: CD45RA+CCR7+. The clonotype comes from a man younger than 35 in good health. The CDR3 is CASSLKGVGLAGLYEQYF. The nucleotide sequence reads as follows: TGTGCCAGCAGCTTGAAGGGTGTAGGGCTAGCGGGACTCTACGAGCAGTACTTC.